Listed here are 9 T cell receptor beta chains from one sample, sequenced in a study of T cell changes during pregnancy in multiple sclerosis. Sequenced by immunoSEQ multiplex PCR; TCRdb stores in-frame clones only, minus some. The sample contains almost 95,000 clones, 92% of which appear only once. The specimen was peripheral blood, collected in the first trimester of pregnancy. The receptors shown here come from a female donor with multiple sclerosis, enrolled in a pregnancy study.

V gene TRBV28 combines with J gene TRBJ1-5; D is undetermined. V gave up 5 bases and J gave up 4 bases, with 3 bases separating them. Looked up from germline, CDR1 is MDHEN and CDR2 is SYDVKM. This CDR3 has 11 residues. Written as DNA, the CDR3 is TGTGCCAGCAGTCAAAATCAGCCCCAGCATTTT. As protein: CASSQNQPQHF.

The genes are TRBV9 and TRBJ2-1, with TRBD2 identical over 7 bases. Germline loops: CDR1 SGDLS, CDR2 YYNGEE. Germline trimming cut 0 bases from V and 7 bases from J; bases unmatched to any gene: 10. This CDR3 has 16 amino acids. CDR3 nucleotides: TGTGCCAGCAGCGTAGGGGGAGGCGGGAGTGGAAATGAGCAGTTCTTC. Its protein is CASSVGGGGSGNEQFF.

The chain employs TRBV4-2 and TRBJ2-7; TRBD1 might be the D (5 bases). Trimming left V 0 bases short and J 2 bases short, with 14 bases between. Germline lookup yields CDR1 LGHNA and CDR2 YNFKEQ. The CDR3 consists of 16 residues. The chain's CDR3 is CASSQDLTGATYEQYF. The CDR3 nucleotides read TGTGCCAGCAGCCAAGATCTAACAGGCGCAACCTACGAGCAGTACTTC.

Only one count was recorded for this clone. The J gene is TRBJ2-3, the V gene TRBV4-1; 7 positions match TRBD1. Germline CDR1 reads MGHRA; CDR2 reads YSYEKL. The V gene end was trimmed by 0 bases and the J gene end by 1 base; junction bases not matched to a gene: 1. CDR3 length equals 15 residues. This CDR3 is CASSQEGTGTDTQYF. The CDR3 DNA reads TGCGCCAGCAGCCAAGAAGGGACAGGCACAGATACGCAGTATTTT.

The chain is built from TRBV15 and TRBJ2-1; D not certain. Germline loops: CDR1 LNHNV, CDR2 YYDKDF (reference sequence). The CDR3 consists of 13 residues. V was shortened by 0 bases and J by 5 bases, with 5 bases between the two germline ends. In nucleotides, the CDR3 is TGTGCCACCAGCAGAGATCAGAACAATGAGCAGTTCTTC. It is translated as CATSRDQNNEQFF.

Remarks on this clone: One junction end disagrees with the germline gene, perhaps due to a read error. The chain joins TRBV29-1 to TRBJ2-7, with a possible D match to TRBD1 (6 bases). The CDR3 consists of 13 residues. Germline loops: CDR1 SQVTM, CDR2 ANQGSEA. Here the CDR3 reads CSVEGGVSYEQYF. In DNA, the CDR3 is TGCAGCGTAGAAGGGGGAGTCTCCTACGAGCAGTACTTC.

The sample holds one count of this clone. The chain combines TRBV10-2 with TRBJ2-7; tentatively, D is TRBD1 (6 bases). V gave up 6 bases and J gave up 6 bases, with 18 bases separating them. The CDR3 runs 14 residues. CDR1 is WSHSY and CDR2 is SAAADI in the germline V gene. The CDR3 protein is CASSEPGQGGEQYF. The DNA for the CDR3 is TGCGCCAGCAGCGAACCGGGACAAGGCGGCGAGCAGTACTTC.

The rearrangement links TRBV6-1 to TRBJ1-5; tentatively, D is TRBD1 (5 bases). The germline gives CDR1 MNHNS, CDR2 SASEGT. Trimming took off 7 bases at V and 0 bases at J, with 13 bases between the two ends. The CDR3 consists of 15 residues. The CDR3 sequence is CASTRAFLSNQPQHF. The CDR3 nucleotides read TGTGCCAGCACCAGGGCCTTTCTTAGCAATCAGCCCCAGCATTTT.

In nucleotides, the CDR3 is TGTGCCAGCGCGTTGGGGGTAGCGGGAGCCAATGAGCAGTTCTTC. Its translation: CASALGVAGANEQFF. The V gene is TRBV19, the J gene TRBJ2-1, with 9 positions matching TRBD2. Germline CDR1 LNHDA, CDR2 SQIVND (reference sequence). V dropped 9 bases and J dropped 6; count of bases not matched to a gene: 12. The CDR3 length is 15 residues.